This is a list of T cell receptor beta chains from one sample in a study of neurological immune-mediated disorders. MiXCR, applied by TCRdb to the 5' RACE reads, yields one record per CDR3 protein. This table has 35,000 to 45,000 distinct CDR3 sequences, more than 9% appearing once. The sample taken for sequencing was CD4+ T cells from blood. The receptors were sampled from a woman in her thirties with HTLV-1-associated myelopathy (HAM/TSP). The CDR3 runs from the conserved cysteine through the conserved F or W. A D gene is named only where the DNA matches it firmly. Size is stated for part of the rows, as once, few or many counts, or as a class when the clone is expanded.

j_gene	d_gene	v_gene	abundance	CDR3aa	CDR3nt
TRBJ1-2	-	TRBV11-1	many	CASSLSPQDNYGYTF	TGTGCCAGCAGCTTATCCCCACAGGATAACTATGGCTACACCTTC
TRBJ1-1	-	TRBV7-9	many	CASSRYEAGVTEAFF	TGTGCCAGCAGCCGGTACGAGGCCGGAGTCACTGAAGCTTTCTTT
TRBJ1-1	TRBD1	TRBV30	few	CARDRGPNTEAFF	TGTGCTCGGGACAGGGGGCCGAACACTGAAGCTTTCTTT
TRBJ2-1	TRBD1	TRBV20-1	many	CSARDQRQGAYNEQFF	TGCAGTGCTAGAGATCAGAGACAGGGAGCCTACAATGAGCAGTTCTTC
TRBJ1-5	TRBD1	TRBV20-1	many	CSASRDRLLKDSNQPQHF	TGCAGTGCCAGTCGGGACAGACTACTAAAGGATAGCAATCAGCCCCAGCATTTT
TRBJ2-1	-	TRBV5-1	many	CASSLGFGSYNEQFF	TGCGCCAGCAGCTTGGGATTTGGGTCCTACAATGAGCAGTTCTTC
TRBJ2-7	-	TRBV15	many	CATSAWDTGNYEQYF	TGTGCCACCAGCGCTTGGGACACCGGAAATTACGAGCAGTACTTC
TRBJ2-2	-	TRBV3-1	many	CASSQVRGAGELFF	TGTGCCAGCAGCCAAGTACGGGGTGCCGGGGAGCTGTTTTTT
TRBJ2-3	-	TRBV5-1	many	CASSRVRDTQYF	TGCGCCAGCAGCAGGGTACGAGATACGCAGTATTTT
TRBJ2-3	-	TRBV11-2	-	CASSTRGGATDTQYF	TGTGCCAGCAGCACTAGAGGTGGGGCCACAGATACGCAGTATTTT
TRBJ2-7	TRBD2	TRBV5-6	many	CASGGLAADEQYF	TGTGCCAGTGGAGGACTAGCGGCGGACGAGCAGTACTTC
TRBJ2-7	-	TRBV2	many	CASSQEAYEQYF	TGTGCCAGCAGTCAGGAGGCCTACGAGCAGTACTTC
TRBJ1-2	-	TRBV7-9	many	CASSASGPHYGYTF	TGTGCCAGCAGCGCCTCGGGGCCCCACTATGGCTACACCTTC
TRBJ2-1	-	TRBV6-6	many	CASKARGLYNEQFF	TGTGCCAGCAAGGCCAGGGGACTCTACAATGAGCAGTTCTTC
TRBJ2-7	-	TRBV6-1	many	CASSIMTETYEQYF	TGTGCCAGCAGTATAATGACGGAGACCTACGAGCAGTACTTC
TRBJ2-7	-	TRBV20-1	many	CSARDSGSPYEQYF	TGCAGTGCTAGAGATAGCGGATCTCCCTACGAGCAGTACTTC
TRBJ1-1	-	TRBV5-1	few	CASSSQGPKNTEAFF	TGCGCCAGCAGCTCCCAAGGACCGAAGAACACTGAAGCTTTCTTT
TRBJ2-1	TRBD1	TRBV7-8	many	CASSLQGTNSYNEQFF	TGTGCCAGCAGCCTACAGGGGACCAACTCCTACAATGAGCAGTTCTTC
TRBJ1-1	-	TRBV10-3	many	CATSWAMNTEAFF	TGTGCCACCTCGTGGGCAATGAACACTGAAGCTTTCTTT
TRBJ2-3	-	TRBV5-1	many	CASSLVTSASDTQYF	TGCGCCAGCAGCTTGGTCACCAGCGCAAGTGATACGCAGTATTTT
TRBJ2-7	TRBD2	TRBV5-1	many	CASSLLAGGRSEQYF	TGCGCCAGCAGCTTGCTAGCGGGGGGGCGTTCCGAGCAGTACTTC
TRBJ1-1	-	TRBV5-1	many	CASSLRLSTEAFF	TGCGCCAGCAGCTTGCGTTTATCCACTGAAGCTTTCTTT
TRBJ2-3	TRBD1	TRBV20-1	many	CSARYRQGSPTDTQYF	TGCAGTGCTCGATATCGACAGGGGTCCCCCACAGATACGCAGTATTTT
TRBJ1-1	TRBD1	TRBV5-1	many	CASSYTGGAENTEAFF	TGCGCCAGCAGCTATACAGGGGGCGCAGAGAACACTGAAGCTTTCTTT
TRBJ2-5	-	TRBV6-6	many	CASSYSTEGGGRFETQYF	TGTGCCAGCAGTTACTCGACTGAGGGTGGAGGACGGTTCGAGACCCAGTACTTC
TRBJ2-7	TRBD1	TRBV5-1	many	CASSGDRGNEQYF	TGCGCCAGCAGCGGGGACAGGGGCAACGAGCAGTACTTC
TRBJ2-2	-	TRBV18	-	CARSPTIQGPNTGELFF	TGTGCAAGATCACCAACCATCCAGGGGCCTAACACCGGGGAGCTGTTTTTT
TRBJ1-4	TRBD1	TRBV5-1	many	CASSSNRGQGEKLFF	TGCGCCAGCAGCTCCAACAGGGGGCAAGGTGAAAAACTGTTTTTT
TRBJ1-2	-	TRBV5-5	many	CASRSSSGPGYGYTF	TGTGCCAGCCGCAGCTCTTCGGGCCCTGGATATGGCTACACCTTC
TRBJ1-1	-	TRBV7-8	many	CASVAVLMNTEAFF	TGTGCCAGCGTGGCAGTCCTAATGAACACTGAAGCTTTCTTT
TRBJ2-7	TRBD1	TRBV14	many	CASSPQGISYEQYF	TGTGCCAGCAGCCCACAGGGGATCTCCTACGAGCAGTACTTC
TRBJ2-3	-	TRBV20-1	many	CSARDPGTGSTDTQYF	TGCAGTGCTAGAGATCCGGGGACGGGGAGTACAGATACGCAGTATTTT
TRBJ2-7	-	TRBV5-1	many	CASSAPSYEQYF	TGCGCCAGCAGCGCGCCCTCCTACGAGCAGTACTTC
TRBJ2-3	-	TRBV29-1	many	CSVDYRPNLRHADTQYF	TGCAGCGTTGATTACCGACCTAACCTCAGGCATGCAGATACGCAGTATTTT
TRBJ1-3	-	TRBV7-6	many	CASSLVMGGSLLSGNTIYF	TGTGCCAGCAGCTTGGTAATGGGAGGCTCACTCCTCTCTGGAAACACCATATATTTT
TRBJ2-7	-	TRBV14	many	CASSPQQGISYEQYF	TGTGCCAGCAGCCCCCAACAGGGAATCTCCTACGAGCAGTACTTC
TRBJ1-2	TRBD1	TRBV6-6	many	CASSYSRDSYGYTF	TGTGCCAGCAGTTACTCCCGGGACAGTTATGGCTACACCTTC
TRBJ1-5	-	TRBV7-8	many	CASSSNGGNQPQHF	TGTGCCAGCAGCTCCAATGGCGGCAATCAGCCCCAGCATTTT
TRBJ1-5	TRBD1	TRBV5-1	many	CASSLDGQANQPQHF	TGCGCCAGCAGCTTGGACGGACAGGCCAATCAGCCCCAGCATTTT
TRBJ1-1	-	TRBV3-1	many	CASSQDRTAFMNTEAFF	TGTGCCAGCAGCCAAGACCGGACAGCCTTCATGAACACTGAAGCTTTCTTT
TRBJ1-2	TRBD1	TRBV7-2	many	CASSRGQGAPNYGYTF	TGTGCCAGCAGCCGCGGACAGGGGGCCCCTAACTATGGCTACACCTTC
TRBJ1-2	-	TRBV29-1	medium-sized	CSVERQDYGYTF	TGCAGCGTTGAGAGACAGGACTATGGCTACACCTTC
TRBJ1-5	TRBD1	TRBV5-1	many	CASSQGTGNQPQHF	TGCGCCAGCAGCCAAGGGACAGGTAATCAGCCCCAGCATTTT
TRBJ2-3	TRBD2	TRBV6-5	many	CASRSGWSGGYTQYF	TGTGCCAGCAGATCGGGGTGGAGCGGGGGTTATACGCAGTATTTT
TRBJ2-4	-	TRBV7-8	many	CASSWDDGNIQYF	TGTGCCAGCAGCTGGGATGACGGGAACATTCAGTACTTC
TRBJ1-1	-	TRBV10-3	many	CAILASLNTEAFF	TGTGCCATCCTGGCTTCACTGAACACTGAAGCTTTCTTT
TRBJ1-4	-	TRBV7-9	many	CASSLGVVRGEKLFF	TGTGCCAGCAGCTTAGGTGTCGTTAGGGGTGAAAAACTGTTTTTT
TRBJ2-2	-	TRBV20-1	many	CSATELGGRGTGELFF	TGCAGTGCTACCGAGTTGGGGGGACGGGGGACCGGGGAGCTGTTTTTT
TRBJ2-1	TRBD2	TRBV11-2	many	CASSTRTSGDYNEQFF	TGTGCCAGCAGCACCCGGACTAGCGGGGACTACAATGAGCAGTTCTTC
TRBJ1-1	-	TRBV29-1	many	CSAASGSTEAFF	TGCAGCGCCGCGTCGGGGAGCACTGAAGCTTTCTTT
TRBJ1-1	-	TRBV5-1	many	CASSLTGQNTEAFF	TGCGCCAGCAGCTTAACGGGACAGAACACTGAAGCTTTCTTT
TRBJ2-5	TRBD2	TRBV7-2	many	CASSLLIQRGKETQYF	TGTGCCAGCAGCTTATTGATCCAGCGGGGGAAAGAGACCCAGTACTTC
TRBJ1-4	-	TRBV30	-	CAWSLRGEKLFF	TGTGCCTGGAGTCTGCGCGGTGAAAAACTGTTTTTT
TRBJ2-4	-	TRBV20-1	many	CSGAGHKNIQYF	TGCAGTGGGGCTGGACACAAAAACATTCAGTACTTC
TRBJ2-1	TRBD1	TRBV7-6	many	CASSLGTGGIGTEQFF	TGTGCCAGCAGCTTAGGGACAGGGGGCATCGGGACTGAGCAGTTCTTC
TRBJ1-1	TRBD1	TRBV11-3	many	CASSLVSGGEAFF	TGTGCCAGCAGTCTCGTGTCAGGGGGCGAAGCTTTCTTT
TRBJ1-3	TRBD1	TRBV4-2	-	CASSSAPGTGGSGNTIYF	TGTGCCAGCAGCTCCGCCCCCGGGACAGGGGGATCTGGAAACACCATATATTTT
TRBJ1-1	TRBD1	TRBV5-1	many	CASSSLTGGTEAFF	TGCGCCAGCAGCTCTCTAACAGGGGGCACTGAAGCTTTCTTT
TRBJ2-3	TRBD1	TRBV24-1	many	CATSDRGQGGTDTQYF	TGTGCCACCAGTGATAGGGGACAGGGGGGGACAGATACGCAGTATTTT